Below are 30 T cell receptor beta chains sequenced from a single sample in a study of T cell repertoires in cytomegalovirus infection. TCRdb independently ran MiXCR on the reads; one entry per CDR3 protein. In the table there are about 480,000 distinct CDR3 sequences, 30% to 35% of which are singletons. For these receptors, no antigen is known. The specimen was cultured PBMCs, collected from culture after CMV antigen stimulation. These receptors originate from a human donor in good health (CMV status not recorded). Some clones in this sample may be carry-over from other donors' samples.

This clonotype turned up a few times. The CDR3 loop is CASSYPDGMNTEAFF. The CDR3 region has the DNA TGTGCCAGCAGTTATCCAGACGGGATGAACACTGAAGCTTTCTTT. The chain combines TRBV6-2 or TRBV6-3 with TRBJ1-1; D call uncertain. CDR3 length equals 15 residues. V was clipped by 3 bases and J by 0 bases, with 11 bases between them. Germline V gene lookup returns CDR1 MNHEY and CDR2 SVGEGT.

V gene TRBV5-4 combines with J gene TRBJ2-1; 11 nucleotides line up with TRBD2. Germline trimming cut 6 bases from V and 7 bases from J; bases unmatched to any gene: 9. The CDR3 runs 15 residues. The V gene's germline CDR1 is SGHNT and CDR2 YYREEE (reference sequence). The chain's CDR3 is CASTSTSGILNEQFF. Here the CDR3 DNA reads TGTGCCAGCACCTCGACTAGCGGGATCCTGAATGAGCAGTTCTTC.

This clonotype was seen only a few times. CDR3 protein: CASSLVRSRETQYF. The CDR3 nucleotides read TGTGCCAGCAGCTTAGTACGGTCAAGGGAGACCCAGTACTTC. The chain has TRBV7-8 and TRBJ2-5; D unresolved. Trimming removed 1 base from V and 5 bases from J, with 11 bases in between. Germline V gives CDR1 SGHVS, CDR2 FQNEAQ. There are 14 residues in the CDR3. Looking up the rest from reference TRBV7-8 and TRBJ2-5 gives the full variable domain: GAGVSQSPRYKVAKRGQDVALRCDPISGHVSLFWYQQALGQGPEFLTYFQNEAQLDKSGLPSDRFFAERPEGSVSTLKIQRTQQEDSAVYLCASSLVRSRETQYFGPGTRLLVL.

CDR3: CASSLGGTGFEQFF. The CDR3 coding sequence is TGTGCCAGCAGCTTAGGTGGGACAGGGTTTGAGCAGTTCTTC. The genes are TRBV7-9 and TRBJ2-1; 9 nucleotides align to TRBD1. After removal of 1 base from V and 9 bases from J, the junction contained 4 bases not matched to a gene. Germline V lookup: CDR1 SEHNR, CDR2 FQNEAQ (reference sequence). The CDR3 is 14 amino acids. The full variable domain, completed using reference TRBV7-9 and TRBJ2-1, is DTGVSQNPRHKITKRGQNVTFRCDPISEHNRLYWYRQTLGQGPEFLTYFQNEAQLEKSRLLSDRFSAERPKGSFSTLEIQRTEQGDSAMYLCASSLGGTGFEQFFGPGTRLTVL.

Only a few counts were recorded for this clonotype. The chain joins TRBV6-2 or TRBV6-3 to TRBJ2-1, with 8 positions matching TRBD2. The CDR3 has 15 amino acids. The V and J ends lost 2 bases and 1 base, in that order; junction bases with no gene match: 1. Per germline, CDR1 MNHEY and CDR2 SVGEGT. The CDR3 loop reads CASSYVAGSYNEQFF. The CDR3 coding sequence is TGTGCCAGCAGTTACGTAGCGGGATCCTACAATGAGCAGTTCTTC.

This clonotype turned up a few times. This chain connects TRBV27 to TRBJ1-6, with D perhaps matching TRBD1 (6 bases). Trimming left V 3 bases short and J 4 bases short, with 16 bases between. The CDR3 spans 17 residues. CDR1 MNHEY and CDR2 SMNVEV come from the germline V gene (reference sequence). CDR3 residues: CASSLSRGRIYNSPLHF. The CDR3, as DNA: TGTGCCAGCAGTTTGTCAAGGGGGAGGATTTATAATTCACCCCTCCACTTT.

This clonotype was detected only a few times. The rearrangement links TRBV3-1 to TRBJ2-1; 7 bases map to TRBD1. With V trimmed by 4 bases and J by 4 bases, 7 bases remained unmatched. The germline gives CDR1 LGHDT, CDR2 YNNKEL (reference sequence). The CDR3 sequence is 15 residues long. CDR3 amino acids: CASSPPTGRYNEQFF. The DNA of the CDR3 is TGTGCCAGCAGCCCCCCGACAGGGAGATACAATGAGCAGTTCTTC.

The chain recombines TRBV7-2 with TRBJ2-2; no reliable D call. The CDR3 sequence is 12 residues long. V lost 5 bases to trimming and J lost 8 bases, with 9 bases between them. The germline gives CDR1 SGHTA, CDR2 FQGNSA. For the CDR3, the DNA is TGTGCCAGCAGCCCCTATTTGGGGGAGCTGTTTTTT. Translated: CASSPYLGELFF.

This clonotype was detected a few times. The V and J genes are TRBV20-1 and TRBJ2-7; 8 nucleotides align to TRBD2. This CDR3 has 15 amino acids. Trimming took 3 bases from V and 4 from J; bases not matched to a gene: 11. The germline V gene encodes CDR1 DFQATT and CDR2 SNEGSKA (reference sequence). The CDR3: CSARLLPGGRYEQYF. The CDR3 DNA reads as TGCAGTGCTAGGCTTCTCCCGGGAGGGAGGTACGAGCAGTACTTC.

V usage is TRBV6-5 and J usage is TRBJ2-1; 7 bases match TRBD2. The CDR3 extends over 15 amino acids. CDR1 is MNHEY and CDR2 is SVGAGI in the germline V gene. V was clipped by 6 bases and J by 7 bases; unmatched bases: 12. This chain's CDR3 is CASSYGGTITNEQFF. Written as DNA, the CDR3 is TGTGCCAGCAGCTACGGGGGGACTATAACGAATGAGCAGTTCTTC.

This clonotype was detected ten times or more. This sequence joins TRBV7-2 and TRBJ2-1; weak D call: TRBD2 (5 bases). Germline V gene data show CDR1 as SGHTA and CDR2 as FQGNSA. CDR3 length: 14 residues. V lost 3 bases and J lost 1, with 7 bases in between. DNA of the CDR3: TGTGCCAGCAGCTTTCGGGGTTCCTACAATGAGCAGTTCTTC. It codes for CASSFRGSYNEQFF.

The chain combines TRBV11-3 with TRBJ2-5, with 7 bases matching TRBD2. CDR1 and CDR2 (germline): SGHNT, YENEEA. This CDR3 is built from 14 residues. V lost 5 bases to trimming and J lost 5 bases; unmatched junction nucleotides: 8. The CDR3 DNA follows: TGTGCCAGCAGCGGGAGGGACCTTCGGGAGACCCAGTACTTC. It translates to CASSGRDLRETQYF.

This clonotype was counted ten times or more. V gene TRBV6-2 or TRBV6-3 combines with J gene TRBJ2-1; D not resolved. From germline, CDR1 is MNHEY and CDR2 SVGEGT. The CDR3 is 15 residues long. V lost 3 bases, J lost 5 bases, and 14 bases lay in between. CDR3 bases: TGTGCCAGCAGTTATCGATTGGACGGACACAATGAGCAGTTCTTC. Its protein product is CASSYRLDGHNEQFF.

In its sample, this clonotype was seen a few times. The chain joins TRBV25-1 to TRBJ1-1; D possibly corresponds to TRBD1 (6 bases). V gave up 5 bases and J gave up 4 bases, with 8 bases separating them. Germline CDR1 reads MGHDK; CDR2 reads SYGVNS. This CDR3 comprises 12 residues. The CDR3 spells CASSKQGTEAFF. In DNA, the CDR3 is TGTGCCAGCAGTAAACAGGGCACTGAAGCTTTCTTT. Supplemented by reference TRBV25-1 and TRBJ1-1, the full variable domain reads EADIYQTPRYLVIGTGKKITLECSQTMGHDKMYWYQQDPGMELHLIHYSYGVNSTEKGDLSSESTVSRIRTEHFPLTLESARPSHTSQYLCASSKQGTEAFFGQGTRLTVV.

This clonotype was seen ten or more times. The chain joins TRBV7-2 to TRBJ2-3; 7 bases map to TRBD2. The CDR3 is made up of 14 amino acids. Germline V gene data show CDR1 as SGHTA and CDR2 as FQGNSA. The V and J ends lost 6 bases and 4 bases, in that order; junction bases with no gene match: 7. For the CDR3, the DNA is TGTGCCAGCAGATTTTTTAGCGGGCCAGATACGCAGTATTTT. It specifies CASRFFSGPDTQYF.

The J gene is TRBJ1-2, the V gene TRBV28; tentative D call: TRBD1 (6 bases). Germline V CDR1 and CDR2: MDHEN, SYDVKM. The V and J ends lost 5 bases and 4 bases respectively, with 14 bases between them. This CDR3 is built from 14 residues. CDR3 protein: CASSITTGTYGYTF. CDR3 DNA sequence: TGTGCCAGCAGTATAACAACAGGGACCTATGGCTACACCTTC.

In this sample, this clonotype turned up many times. V usage is TRBV6-1 and J usage is TRBJ2-5; a possible D gene is TRBD1 (5 bases). Per germline, CDR1 MNHNS and CDR2 SASEGT. CDR3 length: 15 amino acids. Deletions cut 6 bases from V and 2 bases from J, with 16 bases between. The CDR3: CASSLRVLSQETQYF. The CDR3 DNA sequence: TGTGCCAGCAGCCTCAGGGTATTGTCACAAGAGACCCAGTACTTC.

The chain joins TRBV20-1 to TRBJ1-1; D remains unclear. Germline V gene data show CDR1 as DFQATT and CDR2 as SNEGSKA (reference sequence). Between the trimmed V and J ends, which lost 2 bases and 2 bases, there was a span of 3 bases. The CDR3 runs 11 residues. The CDR3: CSARQNTEAFF. CDR3 nucleotide sequence: TGCAGTGCTAGACAAAACACTGAAGCTTTCTTT.

This clonotype is a singleton in its sample. This chain connects TRBV6-2 or TRBV6-3 to TRBJ2-1; 9 bases are a match to TRBD2. Losses at the gene ends were 6 bases for V and 3 bases for J; bases not matched to a gene: 9. Germline loops: CDR1 MNHEY, CDR2 SVGEGT. The CDR3 is 16 residues long. The CDR3 DNA follows: TGTGCCAGCAGACCCCGGAGCGGGAGGCACTACAATGAGCAGTTCTTC. Translation gives CASRPRSGRHYNEQFF.

This clonotype showed up just a few times. The gene calls are TRBV3-1 and TRBJ1-1; 7 bases agree with TRBD1. This CDR3 is built from 15 residues. Germline CDR1 reads LGHDT; CDR2 reads YNNKEL (reference sequence). V shed 0 bases and J 7 bases; nucleotides not matched to a gene: 8. In nucleotides, the CDR3 is TGTGCCAGCAGCCAAGATGAGGGGGCGCGGGGTGAAGCTTTCTTT. Translated: CASSQDEGARGEAFF. The full variable domain, its missing parts supplied by reference TRBV3-1 and TRBJ1-1, is DTAVSQTPKYLVTQMGNDKSIKCEQNLGHDTMYWYKQDSKKFLKIMFSYNNKELIINETVPNRFSPKSPDKAHLNLHINSLELGDSAVYFCASSQDEGARGEAFFGQGTRLTVV.

The V and J genes are TRBV27 and TRBJ2-1, with 10 bases fitting TRBD2. J lost 8 bases, V lost 4 bases, and 8 bases had no gene match. Per the germline V gene, CDR1 is MNHEY and CDR2 is SMNVEV (reference sequence). The CDR3 sequence is 15 residues long. Here the CDR3 reads CASSSGLAVVYEQFF. CDR3 in DNA: TGTGCCAGCAGTTCCGGACTAGCGGTGGTGTATGAGCAGTTCTTC.

The chain has TRBV29-1 and TRBJ1-1; 7 nucleotides match TRBD1. The CDR3 extends over 14 amino acids. The germline V gene has CDR1 SQVTM and CDR2 ANQGSEA. The V segment lost 2 bases and the J segment 3 bases; nucleotides outside the gene matches: 6. The CDR3 reads CSVEFWDRDTEAFF. The CDR3 DNA reads TGCAGCGTTGAATTTTGGGACAGAGACACTGAAGCTTTCTTT.

The chain employs TRBV19 and TRBJ1-1, with D perhaps TRBD1 (5 bases). There are 14 residues in the CDR3. The V gene's germline CDR1 is LNHDA and CDR2 SQIVND (reference sequence). V shed 3 bases and J shed 2 bases, with 10 bases lying between them. The CDR3 DNA follows: TGTGCCAGTAGTATCGCCAGGGCAAACACTGAAGCTTTCTTT. This codes for CASSIARANTEAFF.

This clonotype was counted a few times. The chain joins TRBV6-5 to TRBJ2-3; 14 positions agree with TRBD2. V dropped 2 bases and J dropped 5; count of bases not matched to a gene: 15. The germline CDR1 and CDR2 sequences are MNHEY and SVGAGI. The CDR3 consists of 20 residues. The CDR3, as DNA: TGTGCCAGCAGTTACCAATCACTCATTTTGACTAGCGGGAGGGAAGATACGCAGTATTTT. Translation gives CASSYQSLILTSGREDTQYF.

V and J are TRBV10-3 and TRBJ1-1; 8 nucleotides agree with TRBD1. Trimming removed 6 bases from V and 3 bases from J; junction bases left unmatched: 9. Germline-derived CDR1 and CDR2 are ENHRY and SYGVKD. The length of the CDR3 is 15 residues. The CDR3 DNA is TGTGCCATCAGGCCTTCAGGGGGCGGGGACACTGAAGCTTTCTTT. The encoded protein is CAIRPSGGGDTEAFF.

This clonotype was detected a few times. V usage is TRBV7-4 and J usage is TRBJ2-1, with TRBD1 identical over 7 bases. Germline CDR1 reads SGHVT; CDR2 reads SQSDAQ. The CDR3 is 14 residues long. The ends lost 4 bases at V and 9 bases at J; junction bases unmatched: 9. CDR3 in amino acids: CASSSGTEGLEQFF. The CDR3 region has the DNA TGTGCCAGCAGCTCCGGGACAGAAGGCCTTGAGCAGTTCTTC.

J is TRBJ2-7 and V is TRBV19; D is perhaps TRBD1 or TRBD2 (5 bases each). The V gene's germline CDR1 is LNHDA and CDR2 SQIVND (reference sequence). The CDR3 totals 16 residues. V lost 1 base, J lost 6 bases, and 19 bases lay in between. CDR3 loop: CASSIVTGTGSSEQYF. The CDR3 DNA is TGTGCCAGTAGTATAGTAACCGGGACCGGTTCATCCGAGCAGTACTTC.

The V and J genes are TRBV11-2 and TRBJ2-1; D is unresolved. Germline lookup yields CDR1 SGHAT and CDR2 FQNNGV. Between the trimmed V and J ends, which lost 1 base and 6 bases, there was a span of 4 bases. The CDR3 extends over 12 amino acids. The CDR3 loop reads CASSLAANEQFF. CDR3 DNA sequence: TGTGCCAGCAGCTTAGCAGCCAATGAGCAGTTCTTC. Full variable domain (rest looked up from reference TRBV11-2 and TRBJ2-1): EAGVAQSPRYKIIEKRQSVAFWCNPISGHATLYWYQQILGQGPKLLIQFQNNGVVDDSQLPKDRFSAERLKGVDSTLKIQPAKLEDSAVYLCASSLAANEQFFGPGTRLTVL.

This clonotype was counted a few times. V gene TRBV5-1 combines with J gene TRBJ1-2; D might be TRBD1 (6 bases). The CDR3 has 13 amino acids. Between the trimmed V and J ends, which lost 7 bases and 2 bases, there was a span of 12 bases. CDR1 is SGHRS, CDR2 YFSETQ, per germline. CDR3 sequence (DNA): TGCGCCAGCTCGATGGACAGAAACTATGGCTACACCTTC. The encoded protein is CASSMDRNYGYTF.

In its sample, this clonotype was seen once. This chain uses TRBV11-3 with TRBJ2-5; TRBD2 aligns across 11 bases. The CDR3 sequence is 16 residues long. V trimming: 5 bases; J trimming: 10 bases; junction bases outside the gene matches: 15. Germline V gene data show CDR1 as SGHNT and CDR2 as YENEEA. CDR3 DNA: TGTGCCAGCAGCCCCGCCAAAACTAGCGGGAGATTTTTCCAGTACTTC. Translated, it gives CASSPAKTSGRFFQYF.